These 2 T cell receptor beta chains came from one sample sequenced in a study of human CD8 memory T cell subsets. TPEX cells were exhausted-like CCR7+ PD-1+ TIGIT+ early memory CD8+ T cells. UMI-labeled 5' RACE produced the TCR beta libraries. TCRdb re-called the 5' RACE reads, yielding one record per CDR3 amino acid sequence without DNA. The sample totals about 7,300 distinct CDR3 sequences. Specimen: CD8+ T cells from PBMCs. These receptors originate from a human donor in good health.

The CDR3 loop reads CASSQGVRYEQYF. The chain links TRBV3-1 to TRBJ2-7. The CDR3 is made up of 13 amino acids. From germline, CDR1 is LGHDT and CDR2 YNNKEL (reference sequence).

J is TRBJ2-1 and V is TRBV13; TCRdb selects TRBD2, and the lack of DNA leaves this call unchecked. Germline lookup yields CDR1 PRHDT and CDR2 FYEKMQ (reference sequence). The CDR3 covers 18 residues. CDR3: CASSLAREAWKDYNEQFF.